The sequence of this T cell receptor beta chain was determined in a study of cytomegalovirus exposure and HLA in healthy donors. CDR3 size: 12 residues. Germline CDR1 is MNHEY and CDR2 is SMNVEV (reference sequence). V was shortened by 10 bases and J by 0 bases, with 7 bases between the two germline ends. 13 Jbeta primers and 60 Vbeta primers were used for the PCR. TCRdb's table, derived via immunoSEQ multiplex PCR, lists solely in-frame clones and lacks some. In the table there are around 250,000 clones, about 80% of which are singletons. This clonotype was sampled from a woman aged 60-75 years in good health and CMV-seropositive. Sample: PBMCs. This chain joins TRBV27 and TRBJ1-5; the D is unclear. The CDR3 loop is CATGYSNQPQHF. In DNA, the CDR3 is TGTGCCACAGGATATAGCAATCAGCCCCAGCATTTT.